One and the same sample provided the 6 T cell receptor beta chains below, sequenced in a study of cytomegalovirus exposure and HLA in healthy donors. It was with 60 Vbeta and 13 Jbeta primers that the PCR ran. Sequenced by immunoSEQ multiplex PCR; TCRdb stores in-frame clones only, minus some. The sample shows tens of thousands of clones, approximately 82% of them seen only once. What was sequenced was PBMCs. These receptors all stem from a man in his forties or fifties in good health and CMV-seronegative.

V gene TRBV11-2 combines with J gene TRBJ2-3; possibly TRBD2 for D (6 bases). Per the germline V gene, CDR1 is SGHAT and CDR2 is FQNNGV. The CDR3 sequence is 16 residues long. Trimming left V 1 base short and J 0 bases short, with 11 bases between. The CDR3 sequence is CASSLVVAASTDTQYF. The CDR3 DNA reads TGTGCCAGCAGCTTAGTGGTAGCGGCTAGCACAGATACGCAGTATTTT.

The chain is built from TRBV6-1 and TRBJ2-6; D is unresolved. Germline lookup yields CDR1 MNHNS and CDR2 SASEGT. Trimming cost V 4 bases and J 0 bases, with 7 bases left between them. The CDR3 has 15 residues. This CDR3 reads CASSVYTSGANVLTF. CDR3 bases: TGTGCCAGCAGTGTTTACACCTCTGGGGCCAACGTCCTGACTTTC.

This clone showed up just a few times. The chain links TRBV10-3 to TRBJ1-5; 9 nucleotides match TRBD1. The CDR3 has 14 residues. Germline CDR1 is ENHRY and CDR2 is SYGVKD. V dropped 11 bases and J dropped 4; count of bases not matched to a gene: 9. The CDR3: CACRGTGTNQPQHF. The CDR3 DNA follows: TGTGCCTGCCGCGGGACAGGGACTAATCAGCCCCAGCATTTT.

This clone was recorded a few times. The chain has TRBV7-3 and TRBJ2-1, with 10 nucleotides matching TRBD2. V shed 5 bases and J 4 bases; nucleotides not matched to a gene: 8. This CDR3 is built from 16 residues. Per germline, CDR1 SGHTA and CDR2 FQGTGA. DNA for the CDR3: TGTGCCAGCAGCCCCATGATAGCGGGGGGATACAATGAGCAGTTCTTC. This sequence encodes CASSPMIAGGYNEQFF.

CDR3 sequence (DNA): TGTGCCATCAGTGTAGACAGGATGAACACTGAAGCTTTCTTT. Translating gives CAISVDRMNTEAFF. The V gene is TRBV10-3, the J gene TRBJ1-1, with D possibly TRBD1 on 6 matching bases. This CDR3 region has 14 residues. Germline values: CDR1 ENHRY, CDR2 SYGVKD. Trimming removed 4 bases at V and 0 bases at J, with 9 bases between.

This chain links TRBV5-1 with TRBJ2-7; 12 positions agree with TRBD2. Germline V lookup: CDR1 SGHRS, CDR2 YFSETQ. CDR3 length: 16 residues. The junction had 6 bases not matched to a gene; V was cut back by 0 bases and J by 5 bases. The chain's CDR3 is CASSLEASGRAHEQYF. As DNA, the CDR3 is TGCGCCAGCAGCTTGGAGGCTAGCGGGAGGGCCCACGAGCAGTACTTC.